Below are 20 T cell receptor beta chains sequenced from a single sample in a study of T cell responses to AZD1222 COVID-19 vaccine. Profiled with immunoSEQ multiplex PCR; TCRdb holds only in-frame clones, not every one. The sample has some 130,000 clones; 80% to 95% are singletons. This sample comprised peripheral blood, obtained on day 0 of AZD1222 vaccination. These receptors all come from an adult in good health.

The genes are TRBV4-2 and TRBJ2-3; unclear D gene. Germline V gene sequence: CDR1 LGHNA, CDR2 YNFKEQ. The V end lost 0 bases, the J end lost 1 base, and 5 bases lay between the germline ends. The CDR3 totals 14 residues. Written as DNA, the CDR3 is TGTGCCAGCAGCCAAGATCTAGGCACAGATACGCAGTATTTT. Protein product: CASSQDLGTDTQYF.

J is TRBJ1-3 and V is TRBV7-9; D perhaps matches TRBD1 (5 bases). CDR1 SEHNR and CDR2 FQNEAQ come from the germline V gene (reference sequence). This CDR3 comprises 15 residues. Trimming removed 5 bases at V and 2 bases at J, with 13 bases between. This chain's CDR3 is CASSGAGTPGNTIYF. The CDR3 nucleotides are TGTGCCAGCAGCGGGGCGGGCACGCCTGGAAACACCATATATTTT.

The chain employs TRBV9 and TRBJ1-1; 8 bases map to TRBD1. This CDR3 has 15 amino acids. Germline V gene lookup returns CDR1 SGDLS and CDR2 YYNGEE. J gave up 1 base and V 4 bases, and 6 bases lay outside the gene matches. For the CDR3, the DNA is TGTGCCAGCAGCCCCTCGGGGACAGGGAACACTGAAGCTTTCTTT. It translates to CASSPSGTGNTEAFF.

The chain uses TRBV28 and TRBJ1-4, with D maybe TRBD1 (6 bases). The CDR3 runs 16 residues. The germline V gene has CDR1 MDHEN and CDR2 SYDVKM. V was pared by 6 bases and J by 7 bases, with 21 bases between. In DNA, the CDR3 is TGTGCCAGCAGCACTTTGGGGCAAGGGGGAGGTGAAAAACTGTTTTTT. Translation: CASSTLGQGGGEKLFF.

This chain joins TRBV14 and TRBJ1-2; 8 bases are shared with TRBD1. CDR3 length equals 16 residues. The V and J ends lost 1 base and 3 bases, in that order; junction bases with no gene match: 7. Germline CDR1 is SGHDN and CDR2 is FVKESK. CDR3 loop: CASSQVMAGGDYGYTF. The CDR3 DNA follows: TGTGCCAGCAGCCAAGTTATGGCAGGGGGCGACTATGGCTACACCTTC.

In its sample, this clone was seen once. J is TRBJ2-6 and V is TRBV5-8; D unresolved. The V and J ends lost 1 base and 0 bases respectively, with 5 bases between them. The CDR3 runs 15 residues. Germline V CDR1 and CDR2: SGHTS, YDEGEE. The CDR3 sequence: CASSLSGSGANVLTF. Here the CDR3 DNA reads TGTGCCAGCAGCTTGTCCGGCTCTGGGGCCAACGTCCTGACTTTC.

The gene calls are TRBV19 and TRBJ2-1, with D possibly matching TRBD2 (6 bases). V was pared by 1 base and J by 4 bases, with 14 bases between. The CDR3 is 16 residues long. Germline V gives CDR1 LNHDA, CDR2 SQIVND (reference sequence). CDR3 nucleotide sequence: TGTGCCAGTAGTATAGGAACTAGCCGGCTGTACAATGAGCAGTTCTTC. Translating gives CASSIGTSRLYNEQFF. Variable domain in full (rest from reference TRBV19 and TRBJ2-1): DGGITQSPKYLFRKEGQNVTLSCEQNLNHDAMYWYRQDPGQGLRLIYYSQIVNDFQKGDIAEGYSVSREKKESFPLTVTSAQKNPTAFYLCASSIGTSRLYNEQFFGPGTRLTVL.

The J gene is TRBJ1-1, the V gene TRBV3-1 (or the pseudogene TRBV3-2); 10 bases map to TRBD1. The CDR3 totals 17 residues. Unmatched junction bases numbered 9, after V lost 4 bases and J lost 1 base. Germline V gives CDR1 LGHDT, CDR2 YNNKEL (reference sequence). CDR3 DNA: TGTGCCAGCAGCCCGACCGGGACAGGGGCAAAGAACACTGAAGCTTTCTTT. Its protein is CASSPTGTGAKNTEAFF.

This chain links TRBV5-1 with TRBJ2-5; D unresolved. CDR3 length equals 13 residues. In germline, CDR1 is SGHRS, CDR2 YFSETQ. Trimming shortened V by 5 bases and J by 4 bases, and 12 bases separated the two germline ends. The CDR3 here is CASSLFRVETQYF. CDR3 DNA sequence: TGCGCCAGCAGTCTTTTCCGGGTAGAGACCCAGTACTTC.

V and J are TRBV6-2 or TRBV6-3 and TRBJ2-7; D gene uncertain. V was pared by 2 bases and J by 0 bases, with 5 bases between. The germline CDR1 and CDR2 sequences are MNHEY and SVGEGT. This CDR3 contains 13 residues. The CDR3 DNA sequence: TGTGCCAGCAGTTACCTTAGCTCCTACGAGCAGTACTTC. Its protein is CASSYLSSYEQYF.

The chain employs TRBV11-3 and TRBJ1-1; D is ambiguous. The germline gives CDR1 SGHNT, CDR2 YENEEA. The CDR3 length is 13 residues. V was shortened by 5 bases and J by 4 bases, with 11 bases between the two germline ends. CDR3 protein: CASSIDRFTEAFF. The CDR3 DNA is TGTGCCAGCAGCATCGACCGTTTCACTGAAGCTTTCTTT.

The V and J genes are TRBV25-1 and TRBJ1-1; D gene ambiguous. This CDR3 contains 10 residues. V was pared by 8 bases and J by 4 bases, with 5 bases between. Germline values: CDR1 MGHDK, CDR2 SYGVNS. CDR3 sequence (DNA): TGTGCCAGCCCCCGCACTGAAGCTTTCTTT. Translated: CASPRTEAFF.

The rearrangement links TRBV3-1 (or the pseudogene TRBV3-2) to TRBJ1-2; D unclear. Trimming left V 4 bases short and J 1 base short, with 4 bases between. CDR1 LGHDT and CDR2 YNNKEL come from the germline V gene (reference sequence). The CDR3 length is 12 residues. CDR3 sequence (DNA): TGTGCCAGCAGCCCGGATAACTATGGCTACACCTTC. It is translated as CASSPDNYGYTF.

The chain has TRBV5-1 and TRBJ2-5, with a weak D call TRBD1 (6 bases). Germline-derived CDR1 and CDR2 are SGHRS and YFSETQ. The CDR3 is 12 residues long. V was shortened by 5 bases and J by 4 bases, with 9 bases between the two germline ends. CDR3 DNA: TGCGCCAGCAGTTGGACAGTAGAGACCCAGTACTTC. Translated, it gives CASSWTVETQYF.

This chain connects TRBV5-4 to TRBJ2-4; TRBD2 is a possible D gene (5 bases). The CDR3 loop spans 13 amino acids. Per the germline V gene, CDR1 is SGHNT and CDR2 is YYREEE (reference sequence). Trimming cost V 1 base and J 9 bases, with 11 bases left between them. The CDR3 DNA is TGTGCCAGCAGCTTGCAGCGGTGGATCATTCAGTACTTC. Translated, it gives CASSLQRWIIQYF.

The genes are TRBV12-5 and TRBJ1-1; 9 positions match TRBD1. CDR3 length: 12 residues. Per the germline V gene, CDR1 is LGHNT and CDR2 is FRNRAP. J was trimmed by 6 bases and V by 5 bases; bases with no gene match: 1. The CDR3 region has the DNA TGTGCTAGTGGTGACAGGGGGGCTGAAGCTTTCTTT. Translated, it gives CASGDRGAEAFF.

The CDR3 loop reads CASSLGFGYGYTF. For the CDR3, the DNA is TGTGCCAGCAGTTTAGGGTTCGGCTATGGCTACACCTTC. The rearrangement links TRBV28 to TRBJ1-2; D call uncertain. In germline, CDR1 is MDHEN, CDR2 SYDVKM. Trimming shortened V by 2 bases and J by 4 bases, and 8 bases separated the two germline ends. The CDR3 runs to 13 residues.

The J gene is TRBJ2-1, the V gene TRBV4-2; 10 bases match TRBD2. V trimming: 1 base; J trimming: 10 bases; junction bases outside the gene matches: 10. CDR1 and CDR2 from the germline V gene are LGHNA and YNFKEQ. The CDR3 contains 16 residues. This CDR3 is CASSQVAGTSVREQFF. CDR3 DNA sequence: TGTGCCAGCAGCCAAGTGGCCGGGACTAGCGTAAGAGAGCAGTTCTTC.

The chain joins TRBV5-1 to TRBJ1-3; 8 nucleotides align to TRBD1. Per germline, CDR1 SGHRS and CDR2 YFSETQ. The CDR3 sequence is 14 residues long. With 4 bases clipped from V and 8 bases from J, the junction kept 8 bases outside the gene matches. CDR3 nucleotide sequence: TGCGCCAGCAGCGCCGCGACAGGGGTCGACACCATATATTTT. Encoded protein: CASSAATGVDTIYF. Full variable domain (rest looked up from reference TRBV5-1 and TRBJ1-3): KAGVTQTPRYLIKTRGQQVTLSCSPISGHRSVSWYQQTPGQGLQFLFEYFSETQRNKGNFPGRFSGRQFSNSRSEMNVSTLELGDSALYLCASSAATGVDTIYFGEGSWLTVV.

This sequence joins TRBV5-1 and TRBJ1-1; D call uncertain. Trimming shortened V by 1 base and J by 1 base, and 5 bases separated the two germline ends. Per the germline V gene, CDR1 is SGHRS and CDR2 is YFSETQ. This CDR3 contains 13 residues. The CDR3 DNA sequence: TGCGCCAGCAGCTTGCACAGGAACACTGAAGCTTTCTTT. It yields the protein CASSLHRNTEAFF.